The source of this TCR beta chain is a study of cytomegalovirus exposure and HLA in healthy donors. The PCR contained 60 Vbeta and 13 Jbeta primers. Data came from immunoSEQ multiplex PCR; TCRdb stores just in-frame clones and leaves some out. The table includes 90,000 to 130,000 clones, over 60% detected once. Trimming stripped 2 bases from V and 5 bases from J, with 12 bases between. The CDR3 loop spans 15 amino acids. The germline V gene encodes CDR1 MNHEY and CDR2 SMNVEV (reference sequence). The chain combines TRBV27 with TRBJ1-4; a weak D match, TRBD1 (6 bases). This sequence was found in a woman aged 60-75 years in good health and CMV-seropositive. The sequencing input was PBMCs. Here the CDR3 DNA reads TGTGCCAGCAGTTTAATCGGGGGGCGGAATGAAAAACTGTTTTTT. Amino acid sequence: CASSLIGGRNEKLFF.